These T cell receptor beta chains were read from a single sample in a study of blood T cell repertoires in COVID-19. Repertoires were generated with immunoSEQ multiplex PCR, while TCRdb's copy carries only in-frame clones and drops some. The table has around 100,000 clones, around four fifths seen once. Sequenced material: peripheral blood. The receptors here all came from a man aged 70 or older with active or convalescent COVID-19. The CDR3 runs from the conserved cysteine through the conserved F or W. The D gene is left open where the match is weak. Size tells how often a clone was seen (once, few, many) or the class of an expanded clone, and some rows leave it out.

-,TRBJ2-1,-,TRBV18,TGTGCCAGCTCAGACAGGTTGGGAGGGAGCTCCTACAATGAGCAGTTCTTC,CASSDRLGGSSYNEQFF
-,TRBJ2-1,-,TRBV12-3/TRBV12-4,TGTGCCAGCACAGGGAGGTCCTACAATGAGCAGTTCTTC,CASTGRSYNEQFF
TRBD1,TRBJ1-2,-,TRBV18,TGTGCCAGCTCCCGTAAGGAGGGGGCTTTGTATTCTAACTATGGCTACACCTTC,CASSRKEGALYSNYGYTF
-,TRBJ1-3,-,TRBV3-1/TRBV3-2,TGTGCCAGCAGCCAAGATAGGACAGAGTCTGGAAACACCATATATTTT,CASSQDRTESGNTIYF
-,TRBJ1-2,-,TRBV5-8,TGTGCCAGCAGTGTGGACAGCAACTATGGCTACACCTTC,CASSVDSNYGYTF
-,TRBJ1-2,-,TRBV5-5,TGTGCCAGCAGCTTGGGTTGGCGGACTAACTATGGCTACACCTTC,CASSLGWRTNYGYTF
-,TRBJ1-1,few,TRBV5-6,TGTGCCAGCAGAGAGGAGGGGCGCGGGACTGAAGCTTTCTTT,CASREEGRGTEAFF
TRBD2,TRBJ2-5,-,TRBV5-4,TGTGCCAGCAGCTGGACTAGCGGGGGGGCGGGGACCCAGTACTTC,CASSWTSGGAGTQYF
TRBD1,TRBJ1-6,-,TRBV20-1,TGCAGTGCTAGTACGGGACAGTATAATTCACCCCTCCACTTT,CSASTGQYNSPLHF
-,TRBJ1-4,-,TRBV5-6,TGTGCCAGCAGCTTGGTCGGTGGAGCAACTAATGAAAAACTGTTTTTT,CASSLVGGATNEKLFF
TRBD2,TRBJ2-4,few,TRBV19,TGTGCCAGTAGTATAGGGGGACTAGCGGGAGGACGGGCCAAAAACATTCAGTACTTC,CASSIGGLAGGRAKNIQYF
TRBD1,TRBJ1-1,-,TRBV4-3,TGCGCCAGCAGCCAAGATTCATACAGGGGGCGAGCTTTCTTT,CASSQDSYRGRAFF
-,TRBJ2-5,-,TRBV6-6,TGTGCCAGCAGTTACTCAACACAGGGTCAGTACTTC,CASSYSTQGQYF
TRBD1,TRBJ2-3,once,TRBV7-9,TGTGCCAGCAGCTTAGTATTGGGACAGGGAGAGTCAAATACGCAGTATTTT,CASSLVLGQGESNTQYF
TRBD1,TRBJ2-7,-,TRBV12-3/TRBV12-4,TGTGCCAGCAGTGGACAGGTAGGGAACGAGCAGTACTTC,CASSGQVGNEQYF
-,TRBJ2-1,-,TRBV28,TGTGCCAGCAGTTTGAAAGGGGCCGTCAATGAGCAGTTCTTC,CASSLKGAVNEQFF
-,TRBJ1-3,once,TRBV6-6,TGTGCCAGCGCCCGGGGGGCCTCTGGAAACACCATATATTTT,CASARGASGNTIYF
TRBD1,TRBJ2-7,few,TRBV5-6,TGTGCCAGCAGCTCGGGGGGACAGGGTCAATACGAGCAGTACTTC,CASSSGGQGQYEQYF
-,TRBJ1-5,-,TRBV4-1,TGCGCCAGCAGCCAAGATAGCACGGTCCATAGCAATCAGCCCCAGCATTTT,CASSQDSTVHSNQPQHF
TRBD2,TRBJ2-3,-,TRBV27,TGTGCCAGCAGTTTCATACTAGCGGGTCTCACAGATACGCAGTATTTT,CASSFILAGLTDTQYF
TRBD1,TRBJ2-7,-,TRBV28,TGTGCCAGCAGAAGCGGGACAGGGATCTACGAGCAGTACTTC,CASRSGTGIYEQYF
TRBD2,TRBJ2-1,-,TRBV7-2,TGTGCCAGCAGCGCCTCAAGGGGAGGGAATGAGCAGTTCTTC,CASSASRGGNEQFF
-,TRBJ1-1,few,TRBV4-2,TGTGCCAGCAGCCAAGATTGGGGCGGAAACAGGGCACGGATGAACACTGAAGCTTTCTTT,CASSQDWGGNRARMNTEAFF
TRBD1,TRBJ2-1,-,TRBV2,TGTGCCAGCAGTAGCAGCCGGGACAGGTTTGGGTTAAGCTCCTACAATGAGCAGTTCTTC,CASSSSRDRFGLSSYNEQFF
-,TRBJ1-5,-,TRBV10-2,TGCGCCAGCAGCCAGGGGCTCGTCAATCAGCCCCAGCATTTT,CASSQGLVNQPQHF
TRBD1,TRBJ2-5,-,TRBV6-2/TRBV6-3,TGTGCCAGCAGTTACTCTGGACAGGGTGTGGAAGAGACCCAGTACTTC,CASSYSGQGVEETQYF
-,TRBJ2-2,-,TRBV6-2/TRBV6-3,TGTGCCAGCAGTTACCCCACAGGTAACGGAAGACGGCCTCGGGGGGAGCTGTTTTTT,CASSYPTGNGRRPRGELFF
-,TRBJ1-2,-,TRBV4-2,TGTGCCAGCAGCCAAGAATCGGGGTACGGCTACACCTTC,CASSQESGYGYTF